This T cell receptor beta chain was recovered during a study of T-cell memory formation after mild COVID-19. Whole-study findings and limits: Balance between CD4 and CD8 was seen in clones contracting day 15 to 85, and a CD4+ lean was seen in later expanders.

Via MiXCR, TCRdb re-called the 5' RACE reads, giving one row per CDR3 protein. The sample has around 440,000 distinct CDR3 sequences, about 20% seen once; the top ten hold 9% to 15%. J gave up 4 bases and V 10 bases, and 9 bases lay outside the gene matches. CDR1 and CDR2 (germline): MNHNS, SASEGT. The CDR3 consists of 14 residues. The sample holds a few counts of this clonotype. Its antigen remains unidentified. What was sequenced was PBMCs or a T cell subset sorted from them (not recorded which). The sequence was obtained from an adult woman who had mild COVID-19 (a few samples of this study predate the infection). Cell type and time point are not known. The chain recombines TRBV6-1 with TRBJ1-5, with 8 bases matching TRBD1. CDR3 region: CATTRTGRNQPQHF. DNA of the CDR3: TGTGCCACCACCCGGACAGGGAGGAATCAGCCCCAGCATTTT.